Each of the 10 T cell receptor beta chains below was sequenced from the same sample in a study of vaccination and CD4 T cells after COVID-19. Treatment denoted: approximately 9-day PBMC culture with coronavirus spike peptide pools or control peptides (ViraFEST assay). For these TCRs, the target antigens are not known. At the Johns Hopkins FTIC core, DNA taken from cultured CD4+ T cells was sequenced by way of the Oncomine TCR Beta short-read assay. TCRdb independently ran MiXCR on the PCR reads; one entry per CDR3 protein. The table records around 20,000 distinct CDR3 sequences, 67% of them present only once. The specimen was CD4+ T cells from blood, cultured in vitro. The receptors were gathered from a human donor who had recovered from COVID-19.

This chain connects TRBV24-1 to TRBJ1-1, with a weak D call TRBD1 (5 bases). The length of the CDR3 is 12 residues. Germline V gene lookup returns CDR1 KGHDR and CDR2 SFDVKD. Deletions cut 3 bases from V and 6 bases from J, with 7 bases between. The CDR3 is CATSDGTSEAFF. In DNA, the CDR3 is TGTGCCACCAGTGATGGGACGTCTGAAGCTTTCTTT.

This sequence joins TRBV30 and TRBJ1-5; TRBD1 agrees at 11 bases. The V and J ends lost 3 bases and 6 bases, in that order; junction bases with no gene match: 1. CDR3 length: 13 residues. Germline V gene lookup returns CDR1 GTSNPN and CDR2 SVGIG (reference sequence). The CDR3 is CAWSGTGGQPQHF. DNA of the CDR3: TGTGCCTGGAGCGGGACAGGGGGTCAGCCCCAGCATTTT.

This clonotype was picked up a small number of times. The chain has TRBV11-1 and TRBJ1-2, with 9 bases aligning to TRBD1. The germline CDR1 and CDR2 sequences are SGHAT and FQDESV (reference sequence). V trimming: 5 bases; J trimming: 4 bases; junction bases outside the gene matches: 8. CDR3 length: 15 amino acids. This chain's CDR3 is CASSPSGGQGYGYTF. The CDR3 nucleotides are TGTGCCAGCAGCCCTTCGGGGGGACAGGGCTATGGCTACACCTTC.

The chain combines TRBV10-3 with TRBJ1-3; weak D call: TRBD1 (5 bases). The germline gives CDR1 ENHRY, CDR2 SYGVKD. Trimming cost V 4 bases and J 7 bases, with 17 bases left between them. The CDR3 length is 15 residues. This CDR3 reads CAISGRTSLGNTIYF. CDR3 nucleotide sequence: TGTGCCATCAGTGGGAGGACATCGCTGGGGAACACCATATATTTT.

This clonotype was seen a few times. This chain connects TRBV7-9 to TRBJ1-2; 9 bases agree with TRBD1. V was clipped by 4 bases and J by 3 bases; unmatched bases: 15. Germline lookup yields CDR1 SEHNR and CDR2 FQNEAQ (reference sequence). This CDR3 is built from 18 residues. The CDR3: CASSSTIRPGQGDYGYTF. As DNA, the CDR3 is TGTGCCAGCAGCTCGACCATCCGACCGGGACAGGGTGACTATGGCTACACCTTC. Filled out from reference TRBV7-9 and TRBJ1-2, the complete variable domain reads DTGVSQNPRHKITKRGQNVTFRCDPISEHNRLYWYRQTLGQGPEFLTYFQNEAQLEKSRLLSDRFSAERPKGSFSTLEIQRTEQGDSAMYLCASSSTIRPGQGDYGYTFGSGTRLTVV.

The V call is TRBV11-3, the J call TRBJ2-2, with D tentatively TRBD2 (5 bases). Trimming left V 5 bases short and J 7 bases short, with 17 bases between. This CDR3 region has 15 residues. Germline V CDR1 and CDR2: SGHNT, YENEEA. The CDR3 DNA reads as TGTGCCAGCAGCCCCGACAAGCGGTTGGGCGGGGAGCTGTTTTTT. Translated, it gives CASSPDKRLGGELFF. Variable domain in full (rest from reference TRBV11-3 and TRBJ2-2): EAGVVQSPRYKIIEKKQPVAFWCNPISGHNTLYWYLQNLGQGPELLIRYENEEAVDDSQLPKDRFSAERLKGVDSTLKIQPAELGDSAVYLCASSPDKRLGGELFFGEGSRLTVL.

The chain is built from TRBV27 and TRBJ2-7; the match to TRBD1 covers 12 bases. Germline trimming cut 6 bases from V and 4 bases from J; bases unmatched to any gene: 7. Germline loops: CDR1 MNHEY, CDR2 SMNVEV (reference sequence). CDR3 length: 15 residues. The CDR3 nucleotides read TGTGCCAGCAGACATGGGACAGGGGGCTCTTACGAGCAGTACTTC. It specifies CASRHGTGGSYEQYF.

The chain has TRBV24-1 and TRBJ2-3, with 7 bases aligning to TRBD2. The CDR3 covers 15 residues. Looked up from germline, CDR1 is KGHDR and CDR2 is SFDVKD. With V trimmed by 5 bases and J by 1 base, 5 bases remained unmatched. The chain's CDR3 is CATSVGGSGTDTQYF. DNA of the CDR3: TGTGCCACCAGTGTGGGGGGGTCTGGCACAGATACGCAGTATTTT.

V usage is TRBV7-6 and J usage is TRBJ2-3; 9 bases align to TRBD2. The V and J ends lost 4 bases and 1 base, in that order; junction bases with no gene match: 6. CDR1 is SGHVS and CDR2 is FNYEAQ in the germline V gene. The CDR3 totals 16 residues. The DNA of the CDR3 is TGTGCCAGCAGCTATGGGGCGGGAGGGGGCACAGATACGCAGTATTTT. Its protein is CASSYGAGGGTDTQYF.

This rearrangement joins TRBV19 to TRBJ1-5, with D maybe TRBD1 (6 bases). CDR1 LNHDA and CDR2 SQIVND come from the germline V gene (reference sequence). Trimming shortened V by 6 bases and J by 4 bases, and 13 bases separated the two germline ends. The CDR3 covers 14 residues. The CDR3 DNA sequence: TGTGCCAGTAGGGGGGCGACCCTGAATCAGCCCCAGCATTTT. This translates into CASRGATLNQPQHF.